The T cell receptor (beta chain) under discussion was sequenced for a study of response to subunit inactivated influenza vaccine. Whole-study findings and limits: That few new T cells are recruited by each seasonal influenza vaccination was the authors' suggestion.

The CDR3 has 14 amino acids. Germline CDR1 is MDHEN and CDR2 is SYDVKM. Between the trimmed V and J ends, which lost 5 bases and 0 bases, there was a span of 8 bases. In TCRdb, the RT-PCR reads were re-called with MiXCR into one record per CDR3 protein. The top ten clones hold about 11% of a sample with about 780,000 distinct CDR3 sequences, about 18% of them seen once. On this clonotype itself: No antigen is known for it.

This clonotype originated in a man between 45 and 60 years old who received an inactivated influenza vaccine. The input for sequencing was PBMCs from blood, taken about 5 days after vaccination. The chain has TRBV28 and TRBJ1-3; D remains ambiguous. The CDR3 DNA is TGTGCCAGCAGTCGACCGAGCTCTGGAAACACCATATATTTT. This translates into CASSRPSSGNTIYF.